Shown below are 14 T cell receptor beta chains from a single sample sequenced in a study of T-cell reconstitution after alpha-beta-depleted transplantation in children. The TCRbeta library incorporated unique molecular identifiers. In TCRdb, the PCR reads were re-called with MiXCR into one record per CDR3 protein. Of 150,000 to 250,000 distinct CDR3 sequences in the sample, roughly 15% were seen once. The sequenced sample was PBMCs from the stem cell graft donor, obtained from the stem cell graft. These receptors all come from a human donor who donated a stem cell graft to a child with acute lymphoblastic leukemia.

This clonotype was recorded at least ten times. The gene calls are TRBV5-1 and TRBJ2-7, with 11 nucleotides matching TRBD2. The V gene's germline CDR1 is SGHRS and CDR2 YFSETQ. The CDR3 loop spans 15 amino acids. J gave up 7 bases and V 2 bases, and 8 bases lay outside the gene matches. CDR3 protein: CASSFIAGGPREQYF. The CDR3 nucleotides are TGCGCCAGCAGCTTCATAGCGGGAGGGCCGCGAGAGCAGTACTTC.

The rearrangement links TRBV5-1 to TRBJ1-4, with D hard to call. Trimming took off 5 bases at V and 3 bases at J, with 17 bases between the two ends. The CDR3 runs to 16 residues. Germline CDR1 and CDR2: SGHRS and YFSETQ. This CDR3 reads CASRPGLGIANEKLFF. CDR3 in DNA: TGCGCCAGCAGACCTGGCTTAGGGATTGCTAATGAAAAACTGTTTTTT.

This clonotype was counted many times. The CDR3 nucleotides are TGTGCCAGCAGGTCGGGCGGGCACACTGGAAACACCATATATTTT. The encoded protein is CASRSGGHTGNTIYF. The V call is TRBV7-9, the J call TRBJ1-3; D remains unclear. CDR3 length equals 15 residues. Per germline, CDR1 SEHNR and CDR2 FQNEAQ (reference sequence). The ends were cut back, 6 bases at V and 2 bases at J, with 14 bases in the middle.

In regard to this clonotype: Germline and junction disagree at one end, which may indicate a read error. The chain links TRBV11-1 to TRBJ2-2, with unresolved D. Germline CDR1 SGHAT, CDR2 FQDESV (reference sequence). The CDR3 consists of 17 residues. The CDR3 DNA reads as TGTGCCAGCGGCTTGTTGGGAACAGCCCAGAACACCGGGGAGCTGTTTTTT. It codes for CASGLLGTAQNTGELFF.

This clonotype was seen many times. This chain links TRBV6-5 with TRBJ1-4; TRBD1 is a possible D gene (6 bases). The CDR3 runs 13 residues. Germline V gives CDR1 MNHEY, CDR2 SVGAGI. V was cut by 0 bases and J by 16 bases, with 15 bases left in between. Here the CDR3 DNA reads TGTGCCAGCAGTTACTCAAGCAGGGGAAGTCCGTTTTTT. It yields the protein CASSYSSRGSPFF.

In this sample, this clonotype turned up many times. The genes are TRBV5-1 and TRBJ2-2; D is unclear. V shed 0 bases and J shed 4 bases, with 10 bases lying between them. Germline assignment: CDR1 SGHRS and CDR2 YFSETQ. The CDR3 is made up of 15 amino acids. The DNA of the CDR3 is TGCGCCAGCAGCTTGGATGGGAACCCCACCGGGGAGCTGTTTTTT. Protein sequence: CASSLDGNPTGELFF.

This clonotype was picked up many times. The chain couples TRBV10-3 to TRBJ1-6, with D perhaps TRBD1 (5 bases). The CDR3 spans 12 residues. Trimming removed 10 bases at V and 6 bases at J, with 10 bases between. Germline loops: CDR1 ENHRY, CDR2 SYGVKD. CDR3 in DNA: TGTGCCAGCCGGGACGGTAATTCACCCCTCCACTTT. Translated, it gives CASRDGNSPLHF.

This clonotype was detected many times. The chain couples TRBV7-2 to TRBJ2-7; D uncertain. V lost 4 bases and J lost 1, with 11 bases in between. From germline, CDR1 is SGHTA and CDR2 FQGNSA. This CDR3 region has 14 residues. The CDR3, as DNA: TGTGCCAGCAGCTCAGCATCTGGATCCTACGAGCAGTACTTC. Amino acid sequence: CASSSASGSYEQYF.

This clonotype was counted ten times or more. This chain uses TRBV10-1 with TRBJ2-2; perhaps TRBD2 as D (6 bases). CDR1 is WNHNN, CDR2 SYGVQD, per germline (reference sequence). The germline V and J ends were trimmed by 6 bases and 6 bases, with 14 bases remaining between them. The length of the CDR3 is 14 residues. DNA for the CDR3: TGCGCCAGCAGGGTACTAGCTGAGTCCGGGGAGCTGTTTTTT. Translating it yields CASRVLAESGELFF.

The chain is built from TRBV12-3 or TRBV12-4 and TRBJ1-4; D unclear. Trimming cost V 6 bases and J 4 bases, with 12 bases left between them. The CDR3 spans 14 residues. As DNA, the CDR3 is TGTGCCAGCAGCCCCCGGGCCCTTAATGAAAAACTGTTTTTT. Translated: CASSPRALNEKLFF.

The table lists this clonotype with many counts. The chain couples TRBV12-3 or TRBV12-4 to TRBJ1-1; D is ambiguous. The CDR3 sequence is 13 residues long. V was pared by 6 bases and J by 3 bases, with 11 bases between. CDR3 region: CASSPTVDTEAFF. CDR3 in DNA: TGTGCCAGCAGCCCTACTGTGGACACTGAAGCTTTCTTT.

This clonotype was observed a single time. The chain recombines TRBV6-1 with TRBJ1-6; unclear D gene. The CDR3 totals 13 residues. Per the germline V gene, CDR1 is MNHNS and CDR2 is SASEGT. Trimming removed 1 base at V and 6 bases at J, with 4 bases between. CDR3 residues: CASSEDFNSPLHF. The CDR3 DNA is TGTGCCAGCAGTGAAGACTTTAATTCACCCCTCCACTTT.

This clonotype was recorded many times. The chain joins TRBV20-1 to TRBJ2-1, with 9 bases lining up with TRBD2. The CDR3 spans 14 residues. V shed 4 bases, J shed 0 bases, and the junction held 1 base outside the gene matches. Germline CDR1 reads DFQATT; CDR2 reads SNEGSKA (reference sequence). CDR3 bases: TGCAGTGCTATTAGCGGGAGCTCCTACAATGAGCAGTTCTTC. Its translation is CSAISGSSYNEQFF.

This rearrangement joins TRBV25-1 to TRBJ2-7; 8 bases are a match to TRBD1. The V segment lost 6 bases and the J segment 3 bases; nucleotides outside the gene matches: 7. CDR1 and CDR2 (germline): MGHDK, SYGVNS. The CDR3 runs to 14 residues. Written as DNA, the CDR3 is TGTGCCAGCAGCTCCGGGACAGGTAACTACGAGCAGTACTTC. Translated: CASSSGTGNYEQYF.